This T cell receptor (beta chain) was observed in a study of blood T cell repertoires in COVID-19. This clone appeared a single time. CDR3 length: 14 amino acids. V lost 4 bases, J lost 12 bases, and 13 bases stayed unmatched. CDR1 is SGHDT and CDR2 is YYEEEE in the germline V gene. Profiled with immunoSEQ multiplex PCR; TCRdb holds only in-frame clones, not every one. The sample lists approximately 190,000 clones; 84% were seen once. The receptor was derived from a woman aged 25 to 45 who had been exposed to COVID-19. The gene calls are TRBV5-6 and TRBJ1-2; the match to TRBD1 covers 9 bases. Sequenced sample: PBMCs or T cells enriched from blood (not recorded which). The CDR3 DNA is TGTGCCAGCAGCCCCCGGGACAGGGACTATGGTGACACCTTC. As protein: CASSPRDRDYGDTF.